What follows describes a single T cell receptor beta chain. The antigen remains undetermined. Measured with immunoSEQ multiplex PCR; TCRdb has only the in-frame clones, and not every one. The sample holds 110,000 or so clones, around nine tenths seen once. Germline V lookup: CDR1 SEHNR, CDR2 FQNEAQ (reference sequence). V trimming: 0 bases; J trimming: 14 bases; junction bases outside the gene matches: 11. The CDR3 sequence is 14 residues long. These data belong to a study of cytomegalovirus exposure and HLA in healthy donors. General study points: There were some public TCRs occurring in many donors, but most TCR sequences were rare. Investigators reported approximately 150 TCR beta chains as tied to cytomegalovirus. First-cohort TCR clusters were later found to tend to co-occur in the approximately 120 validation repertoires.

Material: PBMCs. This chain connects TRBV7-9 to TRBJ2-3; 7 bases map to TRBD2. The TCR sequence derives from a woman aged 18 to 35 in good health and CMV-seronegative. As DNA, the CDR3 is TGTGCCAGCAGCTTAGCTGGCGGGGGTCGTACAGGGTATTTT. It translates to CASSLAGGGRTGYF.